These T cell receptor beta chains were read from a single sample in a study of cytotoxic CD8 clonotypes in ibrutinib-treated CLL. Profiled with immunoSEQ multiplex PCR; TCRdb holds only in-frame clones, not every one. Seen here are 200,000 to 250,000 clones, roughly 74% observed once, and the top ten hold about 16%. The sequencing here drew on PBMCs, taken after 24 months of ibrutinib treatment. The receptors derive from a human donor with chronic lymphocytic leukemia. Each CDR3 is given with its conserved first and last residue. Part of the rows lack a size; the others show once, few, many or a class for expanded clones.

>once|TRBJ2-1|TRBV5-1
CASSAGTSLSYNEQFF
>NA|TRBJ2-5|TRBV7-2
CASSLIETQYF
>NA|TRBJ2-2|TRBV29-1
CSVVSPGTALSGELFF
>NA|TRBJ2-7|TRBV27
CASTLLAGGHYEQYF
>NA|TRBJ2-1|TRBV9
CASSGSSYNEQFF
>NA|TRBJ2-1|TRBV6-5
CASSPLAGPYNEQFF
>NA|TRBJ1-1|TRBV6-4
CASSEIPNTEAFF
>NA|TRBJ1-5|TRBV30
CAWSAQGSQPQHF
>NA|TRBJ1-5|TRBV6-5
CASSGAGLGNQPQHF
>NA|TRBJ2-5|TRBV28
CASSYRTGRGQETQYF
>NA|TRBJ2-7|TRBV27
CASSGTNSYEQYF
>NA|TRBJ2-1|TRBV7-2
CASSLKTRGANEQFF
>NA|TRBJ2-5|TRBV2
CASVGLAGQETQYF
>NA|TRBJ2-7|TRBV4-2
CASSQESPGLAVYEQYF
>NA|TRBJ2-1|TRBV25-1
CASSDNRQTYNEQFF
>NA|TRBJ2-5|TRBV9
CASAGDGETQYF
>NA|TRBJ2-7|TRBV13
CASSFGRADEQYF
>NA|TRBJ1-4|TRBV7-2
CASSFRGAINEKLFF
>NA|TRBJ2-3|TRBV18
CASSPVLGGVADTQYF
>NA|TRBJ1-1|TRBV19
CASSIGAGQAGNTEAFF
>NA|TRBJ2-1|TRBV9
CASSIGTDEQFF
>few|TRBJ2-3|TRBV28
CASSTPLSTDTQYF
>NA|TRBJ2-7|TRBV5-6
CASSLTTGGPREQYF
>few|TRBJ2-5|TRBV6-5
CASGSRRETQYF
>NA|TRBJ1-5|TRBV27
CASSLAGAQPQHF
>few|TRBJ2-7|TRBV6-5
CASRRIWALPYEQYF
>NA|TRBJ2-7|TRBV27
CASRPRDRVDYEQYF
>NA|TRBJ1-1|TRBV5-1
CASSFTGTGAQGTEAFF
>NA|TRBJ2-7|TRBV28
CASGSEQYF
>NA|TRBJ1-3|TRBV25-1
CASSEGQTLGNTIYF
>NA|TRBJ2-7|TRBV5-1
CASSLDQRQVRVAQYF
>NA|TRBJ2-5|TRBV19
CASRQGAGETQYF
>once|TRBJ1-3|TRBV11-3
CASSLESIHYGVGNTIYF
>NA|TRBJ2-1|TRBV19
CASSPSGAGVYNEQFF
>NA|TRBJ1-2|TRBV9
CASSVGGGTGYTF
>NA|TRBJ2-7|TRBV7-6
CASRGDTYEQYF
>NA|TRBJ2-5|TRBV7-3
CASSHDRQETQYF
>NA|TRBJ1-1|TRBV7-2
CASSLGRTGGVEAFF
>NA|TRBJ1-5|TRBV5-6
CASSSTGNNQPQHF
>once|TRBJ2-7|TRBV28
CASSLFASPYEQYF
>NA|TRBJ2-1|TRBV4-3
CASSQDEGPDRNEQFF
>NA|TRBJ2-7|TRBV5-1
CASGIGGTVISYEQYF
>few|TRBJ1-5|TRBV5-1
CASSLGRPNDPQHF
>once|TRBJ2-7|TRBV27
CARIPSLPDMGVYEQYF
>few|TRBJ1-1|TRBV9
CASSARGVSGGSEAFF
>few|TRBJ2-1|TRBV7-3
CASSLRTSEQFF
>NA|TRBJ2-2|TRBV25-1
CASSLRVGTGELFF
>few|TRBJ2-5|TRBV7-9
CASRKQGPQETQYF
>NA|TRBJ2-3|TRBV7-7
CASSFTATDTQYF
>NA|TRBJ2-1|TRBV13
CASRLRPYNEQFF
>NA|TRBJ2-5|TRBV19
CASSLRWGLVGETQYF
>NA|TRBJ2-7|TRBV28
CAITTTTSSYEQYF
>NA|TRBJ1-3|TRBV10-3
CAISGLLPPRGNTIYF
>NA|TRBJ1-5|TRBV7-8
CASSLPAGTGALPQHF
>NA|TRBJ2-2|TRBV7-9
CASSSSGANTGELFF
>NA|TRBJ2-3|TRBV11-3
CASSLGATDTQYF
>NA|TRBJ2-3|TRBV11-2
CASSAPGGGWDTQYF
>NA|TRBJ1-5|TRBV7-2
CASSWAQGNQPQHF